The subject of this entry is one T cell receptor (beta chain). Its antigen is still unknown. This entry is derived from a study of regulatory T cells in long-lasting Graves disease. Study in general: New Graves' disease cases had less than 3 months of antithyroid drugs. Study findings and constraints: Persistent Graves' patients showed less TCR diversity than newly diagnosed patients showed. Investigators studied peripheral blood only, not thyroid tissue.

TCR beta libraries were built with iRepertoire HTBI primers and Arm-PCR of CDR3 regions. In TCRdb, the multiplex PCR reads were re-called with MiXCR into one record per CDR3 protein. Of about 530,000 distinct CDR3 sequences in the sample, more than 15% are singletons; the top ten hold about 25%. The time point was: newly diagnosed GD, antithyroid drugs for less than 3 months. Following extraction of RNA from PBMCs, that RNA was used to make the TCR library. Between the trimmed V and J ends, which lost 2 bases and 15 bases, there was a span of 14 bases. This CDR3 contains 13 residues. Per the germline V gene, CDR1 is MGHRA and CDR2 is YSYEKL. These records were also assigned to another study, of T cells in Graves' hyperthyroidism and ophthalmopathy. That work adds: Patients with ophthalmopathy were separated from those with stable hyperthyroidism by a 13 V-J model.

The source was peripheral blood mononuclear cells (PBMCs), collected at new diagnosis, from a patient treated with antithyroid drugs. The rearrangement uses TRBV4-1 and TRBJ1-6, with a weak D call TRBD1 (5 bases). The receptor was isolated from a middle-aged woman with Graves disease. The CDR3 nucleotides read TGCGCCAGCAGCCAATTTCAGGGAGGGTACCTCCACTTT. It specifies CASSQFQGGYLHF.